This T cell receptor beta chain was obtained from a study of EBV T-cell therapy then PD-1 blockade in nasopharyngeal carcinoma (dated by TCRdb to the early 2020s). With respect to this clone: Its antigen remains unidentified. No base quality values were provided; no much bigger clone lies one nucleotide off.

The sample's treatment or condition label, decoded: AdE1-LMPpoly-expanded autologous EBV-specific T-cell therapy followed by anti-PD-1 nivolumab. Trimming removed 1 base from V and 4 bases from J, leaving 8 bases between the germline ends. As encoded in the germline V gene, CDR1 is SQVTM while CDR2 is ANQGSEA. The CDR3 numbers 13 residues from cysteine through phenylalanine. The kept DNA is CDR3 alone, 39 bases in frame from the first base. Genomic DNA was extracted from sorted cells using the Qiagen DNeasy Kit. TCR beta chain deep sequencing was performed on the immunoSEQ platform. The paper's data handling went like this. The immunoSEQ Analyzer software was used to analyze the repertoire data. TCRdb re-hosts the immuneACCESS table, in-frame sequences only. Its copies lack some clones; in the studies checked, an unresolved V gene accounts for under half of them, and the cause for the rest is not known. V and J calls and clone size follow that table, whereas D and trimming were derived from the DNA. This sample gives 20,000 to 25,000 clones in total; 82% of them show up just once. 24% of the sample is in the top ten clones.

This TCR derives from a middle-aged man with nasopharyngeal carcinoma. The V and J segments used are TRBV29-1 and TRBJ2-1, and TRBD2 may be the D gene, going by 6 matching bases. Here the sequenced sample was CD8+ T cells from blood, taken at day -245 from a patient whose treatment included autologous EBV-specific T cells and nivolumab. The CDR3 loop reads CSVEVADYNEQFF. The DNA sequence is TGCAGCGTTGAAGTAGCGGATTACAATGAGCAGTTCTTC.